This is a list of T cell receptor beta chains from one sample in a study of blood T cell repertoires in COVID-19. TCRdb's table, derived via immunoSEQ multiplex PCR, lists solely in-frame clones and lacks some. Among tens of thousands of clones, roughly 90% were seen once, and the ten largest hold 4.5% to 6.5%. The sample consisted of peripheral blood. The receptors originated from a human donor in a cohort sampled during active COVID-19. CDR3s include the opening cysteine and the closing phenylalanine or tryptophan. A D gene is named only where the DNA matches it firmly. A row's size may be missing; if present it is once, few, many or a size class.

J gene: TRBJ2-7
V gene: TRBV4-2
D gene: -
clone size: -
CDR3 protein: CASSQGGIYEQYF
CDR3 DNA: TGTGCCAGCAGCCAGGGGGGAATCTACGAGCAGTACTTC

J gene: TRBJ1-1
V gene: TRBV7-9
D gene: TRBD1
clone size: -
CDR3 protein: CASSSNRGSDTEAFF
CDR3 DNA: TGTGCCAGCAGCTCTAACAGGGGGTCCGACACTGAAGCTTTCTTT

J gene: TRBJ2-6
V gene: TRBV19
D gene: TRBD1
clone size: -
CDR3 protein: CASSIEMTPGQSLSGANVLTF
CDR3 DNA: TGTGCCAGTAGTATAGAGATGACGCCGGGACAGTCCCTCTCTGGGGCCAACGTCCTGACTTTC

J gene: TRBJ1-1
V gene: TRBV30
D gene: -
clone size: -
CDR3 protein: CAWSVLAGGGEAFF
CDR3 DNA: TGTGCCTGGAGTGTACTTGCGGGGGGTGGTGAAGCTTTCTTT

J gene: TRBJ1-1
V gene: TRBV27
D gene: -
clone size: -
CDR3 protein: CASTRIGQLNTEAFF
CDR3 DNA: TGTGCCAGCACTAGAATTGGACAGTTGAACACTGAAGCTTTCTTT

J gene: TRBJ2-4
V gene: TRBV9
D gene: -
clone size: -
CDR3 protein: CASSVGNGTFRGGDIQYF
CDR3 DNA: TGTGCCAGCAGCGTAGGCAACGGTACTTTTAGAGGGGGAGACATTCAGTACTTC

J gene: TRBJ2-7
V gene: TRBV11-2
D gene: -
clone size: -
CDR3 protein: CASSLKGARQFYEQYF
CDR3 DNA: TGTGCCAGCAGCTTAAAAGGGGCCAGACAATTCTACGAGCAGTACTTC

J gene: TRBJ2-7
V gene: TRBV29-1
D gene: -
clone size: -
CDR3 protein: CSVEISPYEQYF
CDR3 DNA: TGCAGCGTTGAGATCAGTCCCTACGAGCAGTACTTC

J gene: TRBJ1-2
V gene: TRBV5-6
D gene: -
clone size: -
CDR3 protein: CASSPPGNYGYTF
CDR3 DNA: TGTGCCAGCAGCCCCCCAGGTAACTATGGCTACACCTTC

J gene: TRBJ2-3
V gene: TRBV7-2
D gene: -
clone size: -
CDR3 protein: CASSLWASTDTQYF
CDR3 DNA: TGTGCCAGCAGCTTATGGGCTAGCACAGATACGCAGTATTTT

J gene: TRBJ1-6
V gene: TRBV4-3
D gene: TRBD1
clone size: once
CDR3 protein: CASSQNFDRVGNSPLHF
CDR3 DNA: TGCGCCAGCAGCCAAAATTTTGACAGGGTGGGTAATTCACCCCTCCACTTT

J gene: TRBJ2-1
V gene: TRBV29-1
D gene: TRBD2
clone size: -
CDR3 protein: CSVRPSGIYNEQFF
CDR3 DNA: TGCAGCGTCAGACCTAGCGGAATATACAATGAGCAGTTCTTC

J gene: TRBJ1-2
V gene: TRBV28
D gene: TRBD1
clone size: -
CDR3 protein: CASRSDRGANYGYTF
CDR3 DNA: TGTGCCAGCAGGTCAGACAGGGGAGCTAACTATGGCTACACCTTC

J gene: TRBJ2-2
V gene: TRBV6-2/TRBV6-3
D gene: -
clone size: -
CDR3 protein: CASSYSRQGTGELFF
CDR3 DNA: TGTGCCAGCAGTTACTCGCGGCAGGGGACCGGGGAGCTGTTTTTT

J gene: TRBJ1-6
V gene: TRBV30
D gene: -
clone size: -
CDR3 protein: CAWASPSYNSPLHF
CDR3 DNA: TGTGCCTGGGCGAGTCCCTCCTATAATTCACCCCTCCACTTT

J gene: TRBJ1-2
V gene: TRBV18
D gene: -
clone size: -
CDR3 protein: CASSPGGDDYGYTF
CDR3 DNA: TGTGCCAGCTCACCAGGGGGGGACGACTATGGCTACACCTTC

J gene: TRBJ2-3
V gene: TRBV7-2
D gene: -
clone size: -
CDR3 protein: CASSLNQGGSGDF
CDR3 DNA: TGTGCCAGCAGCTTGAATCAGGGCGGTTCGGGGGATTTT

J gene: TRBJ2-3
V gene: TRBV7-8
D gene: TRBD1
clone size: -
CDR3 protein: CASRPNGQAPDTQYF
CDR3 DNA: TGTGCCAGCAGACCGAACGGACAGGCCCCAGATACGCAGTATTTT

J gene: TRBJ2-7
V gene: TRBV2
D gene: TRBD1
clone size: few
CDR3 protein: CASKMDRNEQYF
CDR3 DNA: TGTGCCAGTAAAATGGACAGGAACGAGCAGTACTTC

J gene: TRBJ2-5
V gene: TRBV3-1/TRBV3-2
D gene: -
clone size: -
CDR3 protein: CASSLTSEETQYF
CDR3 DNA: TGTGCCAGCAGCCTAACTAGTGAAGAGACCCAGTACTTC

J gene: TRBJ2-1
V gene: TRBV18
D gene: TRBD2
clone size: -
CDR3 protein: CAIPSRGNGDYSYNEQFF
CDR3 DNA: TGTGCCATCCCGTCGCGGGGAAATGGGGACTACTCCTACAATGAGCAGTTCTTC

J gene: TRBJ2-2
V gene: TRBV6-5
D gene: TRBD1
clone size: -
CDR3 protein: CASNTGTGVGGELFF
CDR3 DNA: TGTGCCAGCAACACCGGGACAGGGGTAGGCGGGGAGCTGTTTTTT

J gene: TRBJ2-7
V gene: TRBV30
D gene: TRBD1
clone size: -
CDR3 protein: CAWSHLIGDRTNLMSSYEQYF
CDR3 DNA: TGTGCCTGGAGTCACCTCATTGGGGACAGGACAAACTTGATGAGCTCCTACGAGCAGTACTTC

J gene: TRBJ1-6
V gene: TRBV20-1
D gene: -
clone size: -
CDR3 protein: CSASETTYNSPLHF
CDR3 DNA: TGCAGTGCTAGTGAAACTACCTATAATTCACCCCTCCACTTT

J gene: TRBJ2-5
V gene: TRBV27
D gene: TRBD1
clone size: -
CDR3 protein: CASSGGDRGETQYF
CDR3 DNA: TGTGCCAGCAGTGGCGGGGACAGGGGAGAGACCCAGTACTTC

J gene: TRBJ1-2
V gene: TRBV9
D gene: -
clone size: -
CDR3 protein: CASSVDTGIYGYTF
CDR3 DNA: TGTGCCAGCAGCGTAGATACAGGGATCTATGGCTACACCTTC

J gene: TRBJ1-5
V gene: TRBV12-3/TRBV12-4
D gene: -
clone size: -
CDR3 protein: CASTLGGNQPQHF
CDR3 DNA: TGTGCCAGCACGCTAGGGGGTAATCAGCCCCAGCATTTT

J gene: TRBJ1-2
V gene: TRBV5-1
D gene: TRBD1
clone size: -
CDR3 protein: CASSLQGATYGYTF
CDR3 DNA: TGCGCCAGCAGCTTGCAGGGGGCAACCTATGGCTACACCTTC

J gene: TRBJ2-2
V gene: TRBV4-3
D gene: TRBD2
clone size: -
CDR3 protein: CASSQLAGLGTGELFF
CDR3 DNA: TGCGCCAGCAGCCAATTAGCGGGCCTGGGCACCGGGGAGCTGTTTTTT

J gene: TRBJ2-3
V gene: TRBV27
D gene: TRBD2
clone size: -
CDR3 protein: CASSSTEREGLPDTQYF
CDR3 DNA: TGTGCCAGCAGTTCCACAGAGCGGGAGGGCCTCCCAGATACGCAGTATTTT

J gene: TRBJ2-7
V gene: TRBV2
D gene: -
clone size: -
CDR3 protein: CASKLGGSYEQYF
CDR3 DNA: TGTGCCAGCAAGCTGGGGGGATCCTACGAGCAGTACTTC

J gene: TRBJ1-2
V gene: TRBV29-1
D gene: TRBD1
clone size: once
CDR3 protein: CSVEDPGRQGALVNGYTF
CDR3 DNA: TGCAGCGTTGAAGATCCGGGTCGGCAGGGGGCATTGGTCAATGGCTACACCTTC

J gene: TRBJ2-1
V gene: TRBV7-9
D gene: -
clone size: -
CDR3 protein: CASSSRDFTNYNEQFF
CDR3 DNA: TGTGCCAGCAGCTCTCGGGACTTTACCAATTACAATGAGCAGTTCTTC

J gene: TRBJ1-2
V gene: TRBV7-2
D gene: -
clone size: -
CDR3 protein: CASSLGGTLNYGYTF
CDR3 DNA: TGTGCCAGCAGCTTAGGAGGGACTCTTAACTATGGCTACACCTTC

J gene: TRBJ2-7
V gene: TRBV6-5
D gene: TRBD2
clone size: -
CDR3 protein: CASRPGGGTYEQYF
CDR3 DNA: TGTGCCAGCAGGCCCGGCGGGGGGACCTACGAGCAGTACTTC

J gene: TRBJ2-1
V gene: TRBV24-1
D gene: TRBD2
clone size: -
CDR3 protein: CATSAGVLAGRLWSYEQFF
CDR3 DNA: TGTGCCACCAGTGCGGGGGTTCTAGCGGGGAGGCTTTGGAGTTATGAGCAGTTCTTC

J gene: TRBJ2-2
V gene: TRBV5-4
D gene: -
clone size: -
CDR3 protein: CASSIISNTGELFF
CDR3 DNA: TGTGCCAGCAGCATTATTTCGAACACCGGGGAGCTGTTTTTT

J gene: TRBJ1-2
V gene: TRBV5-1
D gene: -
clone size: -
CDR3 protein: CASSSTGSAGIGFYGYTF
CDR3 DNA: TGCGCCAGCAGCTCTACAGGGTCCGCTGGGATCGGCTTCTATGGCTACACCTTC

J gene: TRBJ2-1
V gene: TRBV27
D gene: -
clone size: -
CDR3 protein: CASSRSSYNEQFF
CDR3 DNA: TGTGCCAGCAGTCGGAGCTCCTACAATGAGCAGTTCTTC

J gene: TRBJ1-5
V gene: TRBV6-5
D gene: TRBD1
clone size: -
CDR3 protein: CASRPGTALHQPQHF
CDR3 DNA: TGTGCCAGCAGGCCCGGGACAGCACTTCATCAGCCCCAGCATTTT

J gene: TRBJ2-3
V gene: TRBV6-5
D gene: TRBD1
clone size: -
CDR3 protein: CASSRTGSRDTQYF
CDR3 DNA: TGTGCCAGCAGTAGGACAGGGTCAAGGGATACGCAGTATTTT

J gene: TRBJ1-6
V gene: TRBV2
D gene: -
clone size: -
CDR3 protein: CASLERSSYNSPLHF
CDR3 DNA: TGTGCCAGCTTGGAAAGGAGCTCCTATAATTCACCCCTCCACTTT

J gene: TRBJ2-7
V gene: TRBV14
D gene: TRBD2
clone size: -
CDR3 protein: CASSPGLVSYEQYF
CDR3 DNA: TGTGCCAGCAGCCCCGGACTAGTCTCCTACGAGCAGTACTTC

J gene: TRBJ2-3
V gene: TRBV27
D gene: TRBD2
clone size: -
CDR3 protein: CASSLSRTSGSGTDTQYF
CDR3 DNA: TGTGCCAGCAGTTTATCCAGAACTAGCGGGAGCGGCACAGATACGCAGTATTTT

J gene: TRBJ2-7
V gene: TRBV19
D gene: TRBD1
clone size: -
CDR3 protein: CASSIGQGYYEQYF
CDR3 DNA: TGTGCCAGTAGTATTGGACAGGGTTACTACGAGCAGTACTTC

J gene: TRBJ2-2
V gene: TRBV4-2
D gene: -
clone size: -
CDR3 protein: CASSQGLAANTGELFF
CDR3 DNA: TGTGCCAGCAGCCAAGGGCTAGCAGCGAACACCGGGGAGCTGTTTTTT

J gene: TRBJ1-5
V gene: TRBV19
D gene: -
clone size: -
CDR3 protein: CASSMTGNQPQHF
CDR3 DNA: TGTGCCAGTAGTATGACAGGCAATCAGCCCCAGCATTTT

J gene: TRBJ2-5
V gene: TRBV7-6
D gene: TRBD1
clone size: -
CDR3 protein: CASSRDRGQETQYF
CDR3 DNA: TGTGCCAGCAGTCGGGACAGGGGCCAAGAGACCCAGTACTTC

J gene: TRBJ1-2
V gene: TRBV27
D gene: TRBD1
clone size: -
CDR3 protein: CASRSTGEAYGYTF
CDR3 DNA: TGTGCCAGCAGGTCTACAGGGGAGGCCTATGGCTACACCTTC

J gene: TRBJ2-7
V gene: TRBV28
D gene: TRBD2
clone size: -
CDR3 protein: CASSLTLWGGRGSYEQYF
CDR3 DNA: TGTGCCAGCAGTTTAACTTTATGGGGGGGACGGGGCTCCTACGAGCAGTACTTC